The 28 T cell receptor beta chains below were found in one sample sequenced in a study of blood T cell repertoires in COVID-19. Data came from immunoSEQ multiplex PCR; TCRdb stores just in-frame clones and leaves some out. The repertoire holds over 300,000 clones, with around 92% as singletons. Material: peripheral blood. The receptors derive from a man aged 18-30 years who had recovered from COVID-19.

The chain is built from TRBV7-9 and TRBJ1-1; maybe TRBD1 (6 bases). Trimming stripped 6 bases from V and 3 bases from J, with 14 bases between. The CDR3 is made up of 14 amino acids. Germline loops: CDR1 SEHNR, CDR2 FQNEAQ (reference sequence). The CDR3 reads CASRSQGMYTEAFF. CDR3 DNA: TGTGCCAGCAGATCACAGGGTATGTACACTGAAGCTTTCTTT.

In its sample, this clone was seen once. Written as DNA, the CDR3 is TGTGCCAGCAGCTTGGACCTTAGCGGGGCTTCCTACAATGAGCAGTTCTTC. Protein sequence: CASSLDLSGASYNEQFF. The chain uses TRBV5-4 and TRBJ2-1; TRBD2 matches at 8 bases. Germline CDR1 SGHNT, CDR2 YYREEE (reference sequence). The V segment lost 0 bases and the J segment 1 base; nucleotides outside the gene matches: 6. There are 17 residues in the CDR3.

The CDR3 DNA reads as TGTGCCTGGAGTGATGGAGGGGAGACCCAGTACTTC. Its protein product is CAWSDGGETQYF. V usage is TRBV30 and J usage is TRBJ2-5; maybe TRBD2 (6 bases). The CDR3 loop spans 12 amino acids. Looked up from germline, CDR1 is GTSNPN and CDR2 is SVGIG (reference sequence). With 1 base removed from V and 5 bases from J, the gap between germline ends came to 8 bases.

CDR3 sequence: CASSLSGDNYGYTF. CDR3 bases: TGCGCCAGCAGCTTGTCAGGGGACAACTATGGCTACACCTTC. The chain combines TRBV5-1 with TRBJ1-2; possible D gene TRBD1, 6 bases. The CDR3 runs to 14 residues. Trimming took off 1 base at V and 2 bases at J, with 9 bases between the two ends. Looked up from germline, CDR1 is SGHRS and CDR2 is YFSETQ.

This sequence joins TRBV19 and TRBJ2-7, with D uncertain. The CDR3 has 14 residues. The V gene's germline CDR1 is LNHDA and CDR2 SQIVND (reference sequence). The V gene lost 9 bases and the J gene lost 0 bases, with 15 bases spanning the gap. The CDR3 bases are TGTGCCAGCGCCCTGACTTCGGGCTCCTACGAGCAGTACTTC. Translating it yields CASALTSGSYEQYF.

This clone was counted between two and nine times. The chain recombines TRBV3-1 (or the pseudogene TRBV3-2) with TRBJ2-6; D may be TRBD1 (6 bases). V gave up 1 base and J gave up 0 bases, with 13 bases separating them. Germline V gene data show CDR1 as LGHDT and CDR2 as YNNKEL (reference sequence). The CDR3 is made up of 18 amino acids. DNA of the CDR3: TGTGCCAGCAGCCAAGGAGGCCAGGGGCTCTCTGGGGCCAACGTCCTGACTTTC. Translated, it gives CASSQGGQGLSGANVLTF.

This chain joins TRBV5-1 and TRBJ2-2; possible D gene TRBD2, 5 bases. The length of the CDR3 is 16 residues. The V end lost 2 bases, the J end lost 7 bases, and 18 bases lay between the germline ends. Germline V gene data show CDR1 as SGHRS and CDR2 as YFSETQ. CDR3 nucleotide sequence: TGCGCCAGCAGCTTCTTGACTACCCCTTTGGGCGGGGAGCTGTTTTTT. Protein sequence: CASSFLTTPLGGELFF.

This clone has a single count. At the DNA level, this CDR3 is encoded by other sequences in the same sample as well. This chain links TRBV5-1 with TRBJ1-1; a possible D gene is TRBD1 (5 bases). Germline lookup yields CDR1 SGHRS and CDR2 YFSETQ. There are 14 residues in the CDR3. V lost 4 bases, J lost 0 bases, and 10 bases lay in between. The CDR3 protein is CASSPGGVNTEAFF. DNA of the CDR3: TGCGCCAGCAGCCCCGGAGGGGTGAACACTGAAGCTTTCTTT.

About this clone itself: Other DNA sequences of this sample code for an identical CDR3. The V gene is TRBV5-1, the J gene TRBJ1-3; a possible D gene is TRBD1 (6 bases). Germline V gives CDR1 SGHRS, CDR2 YFSETQ. V was pared by 4 bases and J by 4 bases, with 12 bases between. The CDR3 covers 14 residues. In nucleotides, the CDR3 is TGCGCCAGCAGCCCAAGGACAGACGGAAACACCATATATTTT. Translation: CASSPRTDGNTIYF.

In its sample, this clone was seen a few times. Other DNA sequences in this specimen translate into the identical CDR3. The J gene is TRBJ1-4, the V gene TRBV4-3, with D possibly matching TRBD1 (5 bases). Germline CDR1 LGHNA, CDR2 YSLEER. This CDR3 contains 16 residues. Between the trimmed V and J ends, which lost 1 base and 0 bases, there was a span of 9 bases. Written as DNA, the CDR3 is TGCGCCAGCAGCCAAGTTCAGGGCGCAACTAATGAAAAACTGTTTTTT. It encodes CASSQVQGATNEKLFF.

The CDR3: CASSLEQGSEQFF. The CDR3 nucleotides are TGTGCCAGCAGCTTGGAGCAGGGGAGTGAGCAGTTCTTC. The rearrangement joins TRBV5-4 to TRBJ2-1; perhaps TRBD1 as D (6 bases). The CDR3 is 13 amino acids. Trimming removed 0 bases from V and 9 bases from J, with 10 bases in between. Germline V gives CDR1 SGHNT, CDR2 YYREEE (reference sequence).

CDR3 in DNA: TGTGCCAGCAGTGAAGCTCCGAGTGGTGGCTACACCTTC. It specifies CASSEAPSGGYTF. The chain joins TRBV2 to TRBJ1-2, with D uncertain. In germline, CDR1 is SNHLY, CDR2 FYNNEI. V dropped 0 bases and J dropped 7 bases, with 9 bases sitting between them. The CDR3 runs 13 residues. Variable domain in full (rest from reference TRBV2 and TRBJ1-2): EPEVTQTPSHQVTQMGQEVILRCVPISNHLYFYWYRQILGQKVEFLVSFYNNEISEKSEIFDDQFSVERPDGSNFTLKIRSTKLEDSAMYFCASSEAPSGGYTFGSGTRLTVV.

The V call is TRBV6-5, the J call TRBJ1-2; 10 positions match TRBD1. The CDR3 has 14 residues. Germline V gene sequence: CDR1 MNHEY, CDR2 SVGAGI. Trimming at V came to 5 bases and at J to 6 bases, leaving 6 bases not matched to a gene. The CDR3 loop reads CASSPRQGANGYTF. In DNA, the CDR3 is TGTGCCAGCAGTCCCAGACAGGGGGCGAATGGCTACACCTTC.

This clone was recorded once. V and J are TRBV6-2 or TRBV6-3 and TRBJ1-1; 9 bases map to TRBD1. The CDR3 spans 14 residues. Germline V CDR1 and CDR2: MNHEY, SVGEGT. V shed 5 bases, J shed 7 bases, and the junction held 8 bases outside the gene matches. The CDR3 coding sequence is TGTGCCAGCAGTGACACCGGGACAGGGAATGAAGCTTTCTTT. This translates into CASSDTGTGNEAFF.

The V and J genes are TRBV3-1 (or the pseudogene TRBV3-2) and TRBJ2-1, with TRBD1 identical over 9 bases. The CDR3 sequence is 16 residues long. CDR1 and CDR2 from the germline V gene are LGHDT and YNNKEL (reference sequence). Germline trimming cut 4 bases from V and 3 bases from J; bases unmatched to any gene: 7. CDR3 in amino acids: CASSPMDRGGYNEQFF. DNA of the CDR3: TGTGCCAGCAGCCCTATGGACAGGGGAGGCTACAATGAGCAGTTCTTC.

CDR3 sequence: CASSGQAHRNGGELFF. For the CDR3, the DNA is TGTGCCAGCAGTGGCCAGGCTCACAGAAATGGCGGGGAGCTGTTTTTT. The chain employs TRBV2 and TRBJ2-2; no clear D. This CDR3 spans 16 amino acids. The V gene lost 4 bases and the J gene lost 7 bases, with 19 bases spanning the gap. The germline V gene encodes CDR1 SNHLY and CDR2 FYNNEI.

This rearrangement joins TRBV7-9 to TRBJ1-4; D is unresolved. CDR1 and CDR2 (germline): SEHNR, FQNEAQ (reference sequence). Trimming removed 3 bases from V and 0 bases from J, with 5 bases in between. The CDR3 is 14 amino acids. The CDR3 loop is CASSFLSTNEKLFF. CDR3 DNA sequence: TGTGCCAGCAGCTTTTTATCAACTAATGAAAAACTGTTTTTT.

The CDR3 DNA reads TGTGCCAGCAGCCCAGTACAGGGTTCTTTCTACGAGCAGTACTTC. Translated: CASSPVQGSFYEQYF. This rearrangement joins TRBV5-5 to TRBJ2-7, with a possible D match to TRBD1 (6 bases). V was clipped by 4 bases and J by 3 bases, with 17 bases between them. From germline, CDR1 is SGHKS and CDR2 YYEKEE (reference sequence). This CDR3 spans 15 amino acids.

This clone was counted a few times. This chain connects TRBV6-1 to TRBJ1-5; D not resolved. This CDR3 comprises 17 residues. From germline, CDR1 is MNHNS and CDR2 SASEGT. V dropped 2 bases and J dropped 0 bases, with 14 bases sitting between them. Written as DNA, the CDR3 is TGTGCCAGCAGTGAACATCCGGGAAGACATAGCAATCAGCCCCAGCATTTT. Its protein product is CASSEHPGRHSNQPQHF.

In its sample, this clone was seen a few times. J is TRBJ1-2 and V is TRBV6-5; tentative D call: TRBD1 (6 bases). Germline V gene lookup returns CDR1 MNHEY and CDR2 SVGAGI. Trimming shortened V by 2 bases and J by 7 bases, and 14 bases separated the two germline ends. The CDR3 is 14 residues long. The CDR3 coding sequence is TGTGCCAGCAGTTACGTAGCAGGGGTTTCTGGCTACACCTTC. It codes for CASSYVAGVSGYTF.

About this clone: Other DNA sequences from this sample encode an identical CDR3 as well. The rearrangement links TRBV6-2 or TRBV6-3 to TRBJ1-1, with D perhaps TRBD1 (6 bases). From germline, CDR1 is MNHEY and CDR2 SVGEGT. This CDR3 spans 14 amino acids. V lost 0 bases to trimming and J lost 2 bases, with 7 bases between them. The CDR3 coding sequence is TGTGCCAGCAGTTACTCGACAGGTAACACTGAAGCTTTCTTT. This translates into CASSYSTGNTEAFF.

The rearrangement uses TRBV7-2 and TRBJ2-5; 7 bases are shared with TRBD2. CDR3 length equals 15 residues. With V trimmed by 4 bases and J by 5 bases, 10 bases remained unmatched. Looked up from germline, CDR1 is SGHTA and CDR2 is FQGNSA. The CDR3 is CASSWGTTRLETQYF. CDR3 in DNA: TGTGCCAGCAGCTGGGGGACTACTCGTTTGGAGACCCAGTACTTC.

V usage is TRBV12-3 or TRBV12-4 and J usage is TRBJ1-4; the match to TRBD1 covers 7 bases. Trimming took 6 bases from V and 14 from J; bases not matched to a gene: 12. CDR3 length: 13 amino acids. The chain's CDR3 is CASSPLGGLGLFF. The CDR3 DNA follows: TGTGCCAGCAGCCCTCTAGGGGGCCTCGGGCTGTTTTTT.

CDR3 sequence (DNA): TGTGCCAGCAGCCCTAGGGGAGGCTACGAGCAGTACTTC. This encodes CASSPRGGYEQYF. This chain joins TRBV9 and TRBJ2-7; the D gene is possibly TRBD2 (6 bases). CDR3 length: 13 residues. V dropped 4 bases and J dropped 3 bases, with 11 bases sitting between them. CDR1 and CDR2 from the germline V gene are SGDLS and YYNGEE. Full variable domain (outside the CDR3, taken from reference TRBV9 and TRBJ2-7): DSGVTQTPKHLITATGQRVTLRCSPRSGDLSVYWYQQSLDQGLQFLIQYYNGEERAKGNILERFSAQQFPDLHSELNLSSLELGDSALYFCASSPRGGYEQYFGPGTRLTVT.

There are a few counts of this clone. The chain employs TRBV7-8 and TRBJ1-1; 10 bases fit TRBD1. V was clipped by 1 base and J by 5 bases; unmatched bases: 7. The germline V gene has CDR1 SGHVS and CDR2 FQNEAQ. The CDR3 length is 16 residues. The CDR3, as DNA: TGTGCCAGCAGCTTAGGTGCAGGACAGGGGGGGACTGAAGCTTTCTTT. Amino acids: CASSLGAGQGGTEAFF.

V and J are TRBV6-5 and TRBJ2-3; 7 bases align to TRBD1. Germline CDR1 MNHEY, CDR2 SVGAGI. V shed 5 bases and J 10 bases; nucleotides not matched to a gene: 15. This CDR3 is 15 amino acids long. The CDR3 DNA is TGTGCCAGCAGTCAACAGGGACAGTCAGTGGATCCGCAGTATTTT. Protein sequence: CASSQQGQSVDPQYF.

Only one count was recorded for this clone. V gene TRBV6-2 or TRBV6-3 combines with J gene TRBJ2-7; perhaps TRBD2 as D (7 bases). CDR1 and CDR2 (germline): MNHEY, SVGEGT. This CDR3 has 15 amino acids. The V end was cut by 5 bases, the J end by 2 bases, with 16 bases between. This chain's CDR3 is CASSPGGGGAYEQYF. In DNA, the CDR3 is TGTGCCAGCAGTCCCGGCGGAGGGGGGGCCTACGAGCAGTACTTC.

In this sample, this clone turned up a few times. V is TRBV18 and J is TRBJ2-1; 10 nucleotides line up with TRBD2. V lost 3 bases to trimming and J lost 3 bases; unmatched junction nucleotides: 17. Germline V gene sequence: CDR1 KGHSH, CDR2 LQKENI. The CDR3 consists of 20 residues. The CDR3 loop is CASSPTTGLAFPNSYNEQFF. The CDR3 DNA reads as TGTGCCAGCTCACCGACGACGGGACTAGCGTTCCCTAACAGCTACAATGAGCAGTTCTTC.